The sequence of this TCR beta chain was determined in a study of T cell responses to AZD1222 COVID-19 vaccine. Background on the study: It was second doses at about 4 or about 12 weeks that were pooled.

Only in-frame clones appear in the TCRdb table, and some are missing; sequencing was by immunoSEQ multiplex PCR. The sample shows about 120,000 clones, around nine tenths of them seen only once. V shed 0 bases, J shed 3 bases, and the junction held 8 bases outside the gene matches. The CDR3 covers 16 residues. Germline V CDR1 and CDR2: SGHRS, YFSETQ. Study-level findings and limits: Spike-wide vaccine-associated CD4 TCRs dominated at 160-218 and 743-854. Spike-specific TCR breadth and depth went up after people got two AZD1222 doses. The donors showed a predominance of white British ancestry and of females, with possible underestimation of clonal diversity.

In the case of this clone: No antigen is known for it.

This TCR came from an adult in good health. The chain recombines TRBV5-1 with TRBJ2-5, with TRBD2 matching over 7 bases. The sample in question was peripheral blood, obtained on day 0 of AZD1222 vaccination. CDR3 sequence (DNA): TGCGCCAGCAGCTTGGTAGGCGGGGGACCGGAAGAGACCCAGTACTTC. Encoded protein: CASSLVGGGPEETQYF.